This TCR beta chain is from a study of T-cell reconstitution after alpha-beta-depleted transplantation in children. As it was prepared, the TCRbeta library received unique molecular identifiers. TCRdb independently ran MiXCR on the PCR reads; one entry per CDR3 protein. The sample carries hundreds of thousands of distinct CDR3 sequences, about 25% recorded once. Overall study results and limits: Certain patients had high TCRbeta diversity at day 60, and it came from recipient T cells and thymic progenitors that survived.

Concerning this clonotype: No antigen is known for it.

In germline, CDR1 is SGHRS, CDR2 YFSETQ. The length of the CDR3 is 16 residues. V lost 4 bases and J 0 bases, leaving 15 bases between the germline ends. The sequencing used PBMCs, collected before TCRalphabeta/CD19-depleted stem cell transplant. This TCR was recovered from a girl aged 2 to 9 with Fanconi anemia, due to receive a stem cell transplant. The chain carries TRBV5-1 and TRBJ2-3; D gene ambiguous. The CDR3 loop reads CASSPDIFPSTDTQYF. CDR3 sequence (DNA): TGCGCCAGCAGCCCAGACATCTTTCCTAGCACAGATACGCAGTATTTT.